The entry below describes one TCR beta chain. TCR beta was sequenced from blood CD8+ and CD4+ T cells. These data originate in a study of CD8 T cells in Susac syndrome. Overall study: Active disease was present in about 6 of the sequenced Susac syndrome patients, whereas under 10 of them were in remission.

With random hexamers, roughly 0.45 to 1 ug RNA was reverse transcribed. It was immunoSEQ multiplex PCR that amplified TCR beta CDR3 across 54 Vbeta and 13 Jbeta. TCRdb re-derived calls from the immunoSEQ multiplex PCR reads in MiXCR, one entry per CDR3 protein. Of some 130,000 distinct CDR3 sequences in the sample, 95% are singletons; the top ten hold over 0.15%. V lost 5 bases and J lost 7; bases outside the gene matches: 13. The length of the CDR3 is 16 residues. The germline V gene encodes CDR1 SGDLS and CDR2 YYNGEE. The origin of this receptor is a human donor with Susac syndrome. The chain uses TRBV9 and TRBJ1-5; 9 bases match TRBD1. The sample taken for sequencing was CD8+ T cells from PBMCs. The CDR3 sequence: CASSATGGALDQPQHF. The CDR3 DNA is TGTGCCAGCAGTGCAACAGGGGGCGCGTTAGACCAGCCCCAGCATTTT. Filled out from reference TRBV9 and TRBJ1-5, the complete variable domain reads DSGVTQTPKHLITATGQRVTLRCSPRSGDLSVYWYQQSLDQGLQFLIQYYNGEERAKGNILERFSAQQFPDLHSELNLSSLELGDSALYFCASSATGGALDQPQHFGDGTRLSIL.